A single sample gave rise to the 26 T cell receptor beta chains below, sequenced in a study of blood T cell repertoires in COVID-19. The table came from immunoSEQ multiplex PCR; TCRdb's copy has only in-frame clones and leaves some out. The table includes some 150,000 clones, 70% to 80% detected once. The sequencing sample was made of peripheral blood. The receptors here all came from a woman aged 45 to 65 with active or convalescent COVID-19.

V is TRBV4-2 and J is TRBJ2-7; 10 bases align to TRBD1. With 7 bases clipped from V and 4 bases from J, the junction kept 7 bases outside the gene matches. Germline loops: CDR1 LGHNA, CDR2 YNFKEQ. The CDR3 extends over 14 amino acids. The CDR3 DNA sequence: TGTGCCAGCACTCTGACAGGGGGCAATTACGAGCAGTACTTC. It translates to CASTLTGGNYEQYF.

V and J are TRBV11-2 and TRBJ2-3; 7 positions match TRBD2. The germline gives CDR1 SGHAT, CDR2 FQNNGV. Trimming at V came to 1 base and at J to 4 bases, leaving 8 bases not matched to a gene. The CDR3 covers 16 residues. The CDR3 region is CASSLGVAREADTQYF. CDR3 nucleotide sequence: TGTGCCAGCAGCTTAGGGGTAGCCCGGGAGGCAGATACGCAGTATTTT.

The rearrangement links TRBV5-1 to TRBJ2-7; no clear D. Trimming stripped 4 bases from V and 0 bases from J, with 17 bases between. The germline V gene encodes CDR1 SGHRS and CDR2 YFSETQ. The CDR3 is 16 residues long. Here the CDR3 reads CASSPSRGFSSYEQYF. CDR3 nucleotide sequence: TGCGCCAGCAGCCCCTCCCGAGGTTTCAGCTCCTACGAGCAGTACTTC. The complete variable domain, with remaining parts taken from reference TRBV5-1 and TRBJ2-7, reads KAGVTQTPRYLIKTRGQQVTLSCSPISGHRSVSWYQQTPGQGLQFLFEYFSETQRNKGNFPGRFSGRQFSNSRSEMNVSTLELGDSALYLCASSPSRGFSSYEQYFGPGTRLTVT.

This clone appeared once. V is TRBV28 and J is TRBJ2-3; D is unresolved. Looked up from germline, CDR1 is MDHEN and CDR2 is SYDVKM. The germline V and J ends were trimmed by 6 bases and 0 bases, with 13 bases remaining between them. This CDR3 spans 15 amino acids. The CDR3 spells CASSPFGASTDTQYF. The CDR3 DNA follows: TGTGCCAGCAGCCCGTTTGGAGCTAGCACAGATACGCAGTATTTT.

The chain uses TRBV2 and TRBJ1-2; no firm D call. V gave up 5 bases and J gave up 2 bases, with 12 bases separating them. This CDR3 has 14 residues. Germline V lookup: CDR1 SNHLY, CDR2 FYNNEI. This CDR3 is CASSPGSPNYGYTF. The CDR3 DNA sequence: TGTGCCAGCAGTCCCGGTTCACCCAACTATGGCTACACCTTC.

This chain connects TRBV7-3 to TRBJ2-2; D possibly corresponds to TRBD2 (5 bases). This CDR3 has 15 amino acids. Trimming removed 5 bases at V and 8 bases at J, with 18 bases between. CDR1 and CDR2 from the germline V gene are SGHTA and FQGTGA. CDR3 DNA sequence: TGTGCCAGCAGCGCCCGGACCAGTCGGGATGGGGAGCTGTTTTTT. It codes for CASSARTSRDGELFF.

V is TRBV20-1 and J is TRBJ1-6; weak D call: TRBD1 (6 bases). Germline V CDR1 and CDR2: DFQATT, SNEGSKA (reference sequence). V was shortened by 3 bases and J by 6 bases, with 15 bases between the two germline ends. This CDR3 spans 15 amino acids. Here the CDR3 reads CSASSGAPTNSPLHF. The CDR3 DNA reads TGCAGTGCTAGTTCAGGGGCCCCGACTAATTCACCCCTCCACTTT.

The chain carries TRBV27 and TRBJ1-1; 7 bases line up with TRBD1. CDR3 size: 14 residues. Trimming cost V 6 bases and J 1 base; bases outside gene matches: 5. The germline V gene encodes CDR1 MNHEY and CDR2 SMNVEV (reference sequence). DNA for the CDR3: TGTGCCAGCAGGCCCTGGACAGGGAACACTGAAGCTTTCTTT. Translated, it gives CASRPWTGNTEAFF.

The V call is TRBV2, the J call TRBJ2-2; 7 bases are shared with TRBD1. The CDR3 runs to 14 residues. Germline values: CDR1 SNHLY, CDR2 FYNNEI. V shed 7 bases, J shed 4 bases, and the junction held 6 bases outside the gene matches. The CDR3 region has the DNA TGTGCCAGCAACCAACAGGGGACCACCGGGGAGCTGTTTTTT. Protein: CASNQQGTTGELFF.

The V call is TRBV5-8, the J call TRBJ1-1; D remains unclear. Germline V gives CDR1 SGHTS, CDR2 YDEGEE. V was cut by 4 bases and J by 7 bases, with 8 bases left in between. The CDR3 covers 11 residues. The CDR3 loop is CASSPRVEAFF. Here the CDR3 DNA reads TGTGCCAGCAGCCCCCGTGTTGAAGCTTTCTTT.

The chain joins TRBV6-1 to TRBJ2-2; 9 bases fit TRBD1. The CDR3 consists of 13 residues. Germline values: CDR1 MNHNS, CDR2 SASEGT. V lost 11 bases to trimming and J lost 4 bases; unmatched junction nucleotides: 5. The chain's CDR3 is CAGRQGGTGELFF. In DNA form, the CDR3 reads TGTGCCGGCCGACAGGGGGGCACCGGGGAGCTGTTTTTT.

The V and J genes are TRBV3-1 (or the pseudogene TRBV3-2) and TRBJ2-3; weak D call: TRBD2 (6 bases). Germline V CDR1 and CDR2: LGHDT, YNNKEL (reference sequence). This CDR3 contains 16 residues. The V and J ends lost 0 bases and 3 bases respectively, with 13 bases between them. The CDR3 spells CASSQDGSSITDTQYF. CDR3 sequence (DNA): TGTGCCAGCAGCCAAGACGGGAGCAGTATAACAGATACGCAGTATTTT.

The gene calls are TRBV18 and TRBJ1-1; 8 bases are a match to TRBD1. The CDR3 contains 16 residues. Looked up from germline, CDR1 is KGHSH and CDR2 is LQKENI. V was pared by 6 bases and J by 1 base, with 10 bases of the junction left unmatched. CDR3 amino acids: CASSQNPTGENTEAFF. The DNA for the CDR3 is TGTGCCAGCTCGCAAAATCCGACAGGGGAGAACACTGAAGCTTTCTTT.

This clone was recorded a few times. The chain joins TRBV6-6 to TRBJ2-7; TRBD1 is a possible D gene (6 bases). V was pared by 4 bases and J by 2 bases, with 12 bases between. This CDR3 contains 14 residues. In germline, CDR1 is MNHNY, CDR2 SVGAGI (reference sequence). The CDR3 DNA follows: TGTGCCAGCAGTTCGTGGGACACAGCCTACGAGCAGTACTTC. Its translation: CASSSWDTAYEQYF.

This sequence joins TRBV2 and TRBJ1-1, with 7 bases that match TRBD1. The germline CDR1 and CDR2 sequences are SNHLY and FYNNEI. V was clipped by 5 bases and J by 5 bases; unmatched bases: 8. The CDR3 runs to 14 residues. CDR3 sequence: CASSQQGWETEAFF. The CDR3 DNA reads TGTGCCAGCAGTCAACAGGGGTGGGAAACTGAAGCTTTCTTT.

The chain carries TRBV2 and TRBJ2-7, with 8 bases lining up with TRBD1. The CDR3 covers 14 residues. Losses at the gene ends were 5 bases for V and 2 bases for J; bases not matched to a gene: 5. Looked up from germline, CDR1 is SNHLY and CDR2 is FYNNEI. CDR3 loop: CASSRDRGTYEQYF. The CDR3 bases are TGTGCCAGCAGTCGCGACAGGGGCACCTACGAGCAGTACTTC.

The V call is TRBV7-2, the J call TRBJ2-5; TRBD2 might be the D (5 bases). Germline values: CDR1 SGHTA, CDR2 FQGNSA. This CDR3 spans 14 amino acids. V lost 5 bases and J lost 3, with 13 bases in between. DNA of the CDR3: TGTGCCAGCAGCCCTCCACTAGAAAAAGAGACCCAGTACTTC. Translated: CASSPPLEKETQYF.

The chain recombines TRBV4-2 with TRBJ2-5; D uncertain. The germline CDR1 and CDR2 sequences are LGHNA and YNFKEQ. V dropped 3 bases and J dropped 2 bases, with 13 bases sitting between them. The CDR3 loop spans 15 amino acids. CDR3 protein: CASSQPYATQETQYF. As DNA, the CDR3 is TGTGCCAGCAGCCAGCCCTACGCGACTCAAGAGACCCAGTACTTC.

This clone was counted a single time. The chain recombines TRBV5-1 with TRBJ2-2; 12 bases agree with TRBD2. The CDR3 spans 17 residues. V was clipped by 0 bases and J by 3 bases; unmatched bases: 3. CDR1 is SGHRS, CDR2 YFSETQ, per germline. CDR3 nucleotide sequence: TGCGCCAGCAGCTTGGGACTAGCGGGAGACGACACCGGGGAGCTGTTTTTT. It translates to CASSLGLAGDDTGELFF. The full variable domain, completed using reference TRBV5-1 and TRBJ2-2, is KAGVTQTPRYLIKTRGQQVTLSCSPISGHRSVSWYQQTPGQGLQFLFEYFSETQRNKGNFPGRFSGRQFSNSRSEMNVSTLELGDSALYLCASSLGLAGDDTGELFFGEGSRLTVL.

The chain has TRBV14 and TRBJ2-2, with 8 bases identical to TRBD1. The CDR3 spans 16 residues. The germline gives CDR1 SGHDN, CDR2 FVKESK. V lost 4 bases to trimming and J lost 0 bases; unmatched junction nucleotides: 4. This CDR3 is CASSLGDRSNTGELFF. CDR3 nucleotide sequence: TGTGCCAGCAGCCTCGGGGACAGGTCGAACACCGGGGAGCTGTTTTTT.

The chain links TRBV5-1 to TRBJ2-7; the match to TRBD1 covers 7 bases. The CDR3 is 14 residues long. After removal of 0 bases from V and 2 bases from J, the junction contained 2 bases not matched to a gene. CDR1 is SGHRS, CDR2 YFSETQ, per germline. As DNA, the CDR3 is TGCGCCAGCAGCTTGGGGACAGGAACCTACGAGCAGTACTTC. Amino acid sequence: CASSLGTGTYEQYF.

The V gene is TRBV7-8, the J gene TRBJ1-6; 9 bases line up with TRBD1. V gave up 6 bases and J gave up 10 bases; unmatched junction bases: 7. The CDR3 has 14 amino acids. The germline CDR1 and CDR2 sequences are SGHVS and FQNEAQ. The CDR3 loop is CASRAGQGKSPLHF. Here the CDR3 DNA reads TGTGCCAGCAGGGCCGGACAGGGGAAGTCACCCCTCCACTTT. The whole variable domain, remainder taken from reference TRBV7-8 and TRBJ1-6, is GAGVSQSPRYKVAKRGQDVALRCDPISGHVSLFWYQQALGQGPEFLTYFQNEAQLDKSGLPSDRFFAERPEGSVSTLKIQRTQQEDSAVYLCASRAGQGKSPLHFGNGTRLTVT.

V usage is TRBV27 and J usage is TRBJ2-1; 9 nucleotides match TRBD2. The CDR3 consists of 16 residues. V lost 2 bases, J lost 3 bases, and 5 bases stayed unmatched. Germline CDR1 is MNHEY and CDR2 is SMNVEV (reference sequence). CDR3 residues: CASSLGVLAGYNEQFF. The CDR3 DNA follows: TGTGCCAGCAGTTTAGGGGTACTAGCGGGCTACAATGAGCAGTTCTTC.

This clone was detected a few times. The genes are TRBV19 and TRBJ1-1; D call uncertain. V shed 4 bases and J shed 1 base, with 7 bases lying between them. The CDR3 runs 13 residues. The germline V gene encodes CDR1 LNHDA and CDR2 SQIVND (reference sequence). The CDR3 nucleotides read TGTGCCAGTAGTACAAGCGGGAACACTGAAGCTTTCTTT. It yields the protein CASSTSGNTEAFF.

The V and J genes are TRBV5-1 and TRBJ2-7; maybe TRBD1 (6 bases). V was clipped by 0 bases and J by 5 bases, with 15 bases between them. There are 15 residues in the CDR3. The V gene's germline CDR1 is SGHRS and CDR2 YFSETQ. CDR3 protein: CASSLALGASNEQYF. The CDR3 nucleotides are TGCGCCAGCAGCTTGGCCTTGGGGGCCTCAAACGAGCAGTACTTC.

The chain joins TRBV18 to TRBJ2-7, with 10 bases matching TRBD2. The CDR3 covers 15 residues. V was clipped by 4 bases and J by 0 bases; unmatched bases: 3. Germline-derived CDR1 and CDR2 are KGHSH and LQKENI. The CDR3 protein is CASSQTSGDSYEQYF. The DNA of the CDR3 is TGTGCCAGCTCACAAACTAGCGGGGACTCCTACGAGCAGTACTTC.